Included here is one T cell receptor (beta chain) sequence, with context. The data derive from a study of CD8 T cells in Susac syndrome. About the research overall: Within the sequenced group of Susac syndrome patients, roughly six showed active disease and 8 or 9 were in remission.

cDNA came from approximately 0.5 to 1 ug RNA primed by random hexamers. TCRdb analysed the immunoSEQ multiplex PCR reads with MiXCR anew, one entry per CDR3 protein. This sample has about 150,000 distinct CDR3 sequences, with roughly 94% found just once. The CDR3 sequence is 14 residues long. The V gene lost 3 bases and the J gene lost 4 bases, with 12 bases spanning the gap. The germline gives CDR1 MGHRA, CDR2 YSYEKL. The sequencing input was CD8+ T cells from PBMCs. This clonotype was obtained from a human donor with Susac syndrome. This sequence joins TRBV4-1 and TRBJ1-2, with a possible D match to TRBD1 (5 bases). CDR3 sequence reads: CASSQSSGVYGYTF. The CDR3 bases are TGCGCCAGCAGCCAGTCCTCGGGGGTCTATGGCTACACCTTC.